This T cell receptor (beta chain) was sequenced in a study of brain T cells in children with intractable seizures. Pre-surgery treatment included at least one anti-epileptic drug. On this clone: Its antigen remains unknown.

Here immunoSEQ multiplex PCR was the method, and the copy in TCRdb shows in-frame clones only, minus some. The sample consists of just under 65,000 clones, around 96% of them appearing once. V gave up 5 bases and J gave up 4 bases; unmatched junction bases: 4. Germline lookup yields CDR1 MNHEY and CDR2 SVGAGI. There are 13 residues in the CDR3. Points from the study as a whole: Pre-surgery blood may have been undersampled, hiding some clones. Only CDR3 sequence similarity suggested viral specificity, without known HCMV serostatus.

The rearrangement joins TRBV6-5 to TRBJ2-7; TRBD2 matches 8 bases. Sequencing used peripheral blood, obtained at surgery. The sequence was obtained from a boy under two years old with focal cortical dysplasia and intractable seizures. CDR3 nucleotide sequence: TGTGCCAGCAGTCGGGAGGGACCTTACGAGCAGTACTTC. It translates to CASSREGPYEQYF.